Below are 24 T cell receptor beta chains sequenced from a single sample in a study of shared clonotypes between healthy human individuals. Produced via immunoSEQ multiplex PCR; TCRdb's table is partial and in-frame only. The sample consists of some 2,000,000 clones, approximately 96% of them appearing once. Sample: naive CD4+ T cells sorted from blood. The subset: CD45RA+ positively selected. The receptors here all came from a man aged 18 to 30 in good health.

This chain connects TRBV18 to TRBJ2-7, with D possibly TRBD2 on 5 matching bases. V lost 5 bases, J lost 7 bases, and 15 bases lay in between. The germline gives CDR1 KGHSH, CDR2 LQKENI. The CDR3 consists of 13 residues. The CDR3: CASSYGRDAEQYF. Here the CDR3 DNA reads TGTGCCAGCTCATACGGACGGGATGCAGAGCAGTACTTC. Together with reference TRBV18 and TRBJ2-7, the CDR3 gives the full variable domain: NAGVMQNPRHLVRRRGQEARLRCSPMKGHSHVYWYRQLPEEGLKFMVYLQKENIIDESGMPKERFSAEFPKEGPSILRIQQVVRGDSAAYFCASSYGRDAEQYFGPGTRLTVT.

The chain links TRBV28 to TRBJ2-7; 9 positions match TRBD1. CDR1 and CDR2 (germline): MDHEN, SYDVKM. Unmatched junction bases numbered 9, after V lost 5 bases and J lost 1 base. The CDR3 runs to 16 residues. The CDR3 reads CASSPHRGRLSYEQYF. The CDR3 nucleotides read TGTGCCAGCAGTCCTCACAGGGGGCGTTTGTCCTACGAGCAGTACTTC.

In regard to this clone: Other DNA sequences in this specimen translate into the identical CDR3. The chain is built from TRBV18 and TRBJ2-7; D may be TRBD1 or TRBD2 (5 bases each). Trimming left V 3 bases short and J 2 bases short, with 8 bases between. Germline values: CDR1 KGHSH, CDR2 LQKENI. The CDR3 sequence is 13 residues long. The CDR3, as DNA: TGTGCCAGCTCACCGGGACCCGCCTACGAGCAGTACTTC. Protein product: CASSPGPAYEQYF.

This clone was seen just once. The chain couples TRBV11-2 to TRBJ1-2; D might be TRBD1 (6 bases). CDR1 is SGHAT and CDR2 is FQNNGV in the germline V gene. V lost 6 bases, J lost 5 bases, and 22 bases lay in between. CDR3 length equals 16 residues. CDR3 DNA sequence: TGTGCCAGCAGTGAGCGGGACACCGTGGGCCGGTATGGCTACACCTTC. Residues: CASSERDTVGRYGYTF.

This clone was seen only once. The same CDR3 arises from other DNA sequences in this sample as well. This chain connects TRBV6-5 to TRBJ1-1, with D maybe TRBD1 (6 bases). Between the trimmed V and J ends, which lost 0 bases and 4 bases, there was a span of 9 bases. The germline CDR1 and CDR2 sequences are MNHEY and SVGAGI. CDR3 length equals 14 residues. This CDR3 reads CASSYSRGGTEAFF. The CDR3, as DNA: TGTGCCAGCAGTTACTCGAGGGGGGGCACTGAAGCTTTCTTT.

This clone was seen just once. The rearrangement links TRBV19 to TRBJ1-5, with 7 bases lining up with TRBD1. The CDR3 is 14 amino acids. The V and J ends lost 6 bases and 1 base, in that order; junction bases with no gene match: 3. Looked up from germline, CDR1 is LNHDA and CDR2 is SQIVND (reference sequence). This CDR3 is CASSQQGSNQPQHF. The DNA for the CDR3 is TGTGCCAGTAGCCAACAGGGGAGCAATCAGCCCCAGCATTTT.

This clone was observed a single time. This same CDR3 is encoded by further DNA sequences in the sample. This CDR3 is CASSDTDTQYF. As DNA, the CDR3 is TGTGCCAGCAGCGATACAGATACGCAGTATTTT. The chain carries TRBV5-4 and TRBJ2-3; D unclear. Trimming pared 4 bases from V and 3 bases from J, leaving 3 bases between. Germline-derived CDR1 and CDR2 are SGHNT and YYREEE (reference sequence). The length of the CDR3 is 11 residues.

J is TRBJ1-1 and V is TRBV6-1; D is unclear. With 6 bases removed from V and 4 bases from J, the gap between germline ends came to 12 bases. Germline assignment: CDR1 MNHNS and CDR2 SASEGT. The CDR3 is made up of 13 amino acids. CDR3 sequence: CASSATRATEAFF. The CDR3 DNA sequence: TGTGCCAGCAGCGCGACACGGGCCACTGAAGCTTTCTTT.

V is TRBV2 and J is TRBJ1-2; a weak D match, TRBD1 (5 bases). CDR1 is SNHLY and CDR2 is FYNNEI in the germline V gene. This CDR3 region has 13 residues. The V gene lost 1 base and the J gene lost 5 bases, with 8 bases spanning the gap. The CDR3 region is CASSEEGAYGYTF. The CDR3 DNA sequence: TGTGCCAGCAGTGAAGAAGGGGCGTATGGCTACACCTTC. The full variable domain, in which reference TRBV2 and TRBJ1-2 provide the parts outside the CDR3, is EPEVTQTPSHQVTQMGQEVILRCVPISNHLYFYWYRQILGQKVEFLVSFYNNEISEKSEIFDDQFSVERPDGSNFTLKIRSTKLEDSAMYFCASSEEGAYGYTFGSGTRLTVV.

The J gene is TRBJ1-2, the V gene TRBV7-2; D unresolved. CDR3 length: 13 amino acids. V lost 1 base and J 4 bases, leaving 7 bases between the germline ends. Germline V CDR1 and CDR2: SGHTA, FQGNSA. CDR3 protein: CASSLVTAYGYTF. The CDR3 region has the DNA TGTGCCAGCAGCTTAGTGACGGCCTATGGCTACACCTTC.

The CDR3, as DNA: TGTGCCAGCAGTGACTCGTACAGGGATCGGGGGAATGAGCAGTTCTTC. Its protein product is CASSDSYRDRGNEQFF. The V call is TRBV6-4, the J call TRBJ2-1; D is possibly TRBD1 or TRBD2 (6 bases each). Germline assignment: CDR1 MRHNA and CDR2 SNTAGT. V lost 0 bases and J 7 bases, leaving 16 bases between the germline ends. The CDR3 loop spans 16 amino acids.

This chain uses TRBV18 with TRBJ2-7; D ambiguous. There are 19 residues in the CDR3. CDR1 and CDR2 (germline): KGHSH, LQKENI. V lost 6 bases to trimming and J lost 4 bases, with 31 bases between them. CDR3: CASSRNSPPDTSQVYEQYF. CDR3 sequence (DNA): TGTGCCAGCTCGCGCAATTCCCCTCCCGACACATCCCAGGTGTACGAGCAGTACTTC.

This chain links TRBV18 with TRBJ2-3, with 9 bases fitting TRBD2. V shed 3 bases, J shed 2 bases, and the junction held 6 bases outside the gene matches. The CDR3 length is 16 residues. Germline loops: CDR1 KGHSH, CDR2 LQKENI. CDR3 amino acids: CASSPIAGEVTDTQYF. DNA for the CDR3: TGTGCCAGCTCACCTATAGCGGGGGAAGTCACAGATACGCAGTATTTT. Full variable domain (missing parts from reference TRBV18 and TRBJ2-3): NAGVMQNPRHLVRRRGQEARLRCSPMKGHSHVYWYRQLPEEGLKFMVYLQKENIIDESGMPKERFSAEFPKEGPSILRIQQVVRGDSAAYFCASSPIAGEVTDTQYFGPGTRLTVL.

This sequence joins TRBV25-1 and TRBJ1-1, with D possibly being TRBD1 (5 bases). CDR3 length: 12 residues. The germline V gene encodes CDR1 MGHDK and CDR2 SYGVNS. Trimming pared 6 bases from V and 4 bases from J, leaving 9 bases between. Here the CDR3 reads CASRGVGTEAFF. The CDR3 nucleotides are TGTGCCAGCAGAGGGGTCGGCACTGAAGCTTTCTTT.

The V and J genes are TRBV11-2 and TRBJ2-2; 8 nucleotides match TRBD1. The germline V gene encodes CDR1 SGHAT and CDR2 FQNNGV. V was pared by 4 bases and J by 1 base, with 5 bases of the junction left unmatched. The CDR3 is made up of 16 amino acids. The chain's CDR3 is CASSSRTGQNTGELFF. CDR3 in DNA: TGTGCCAGCAGCTCTCGGACAGGGCAGAACACCGGGGAGCTGTTTTTT.

The chain joins TRBV6-5 to TRBJ1-2; TRBD1 might be the D (5 bases). V lost 2 bases, J lost 2 bases, and 6 bases lay in between. CDR3 size: 13 residues. The V gene's germline CDR1 is MNHEY and CDR2 SVGAGI. CDR3 coding DNA: TGTGCCAGCAGTTACAACAGGAACTATGGCTACACCTTC. Protein sequence: CASSYNRNYGYTF.

This clone was observed once. The gene calls are TRBV13 and TRBJ1-2; 7 bases line up with TRBD1. The germline CDR1 and CDR2 sequences are PRHDT and FYEKMQ (reference sequence). With 4 bases clipped from V and 5 bases from J, the junction kept 10 bases outside the gene matches. This CDR3 has 15 amino acids. CDR3 protein: CASSYRGPVGYGYTF. The CDR3 DNA follows: TGTGCCAGCAGCTACAGGGGACCGGTAGGATATGGCTACACCTTC.

As to this clone: Within the sample, other DNA sequences also encode this same CDR3. V and J are TRBV18 and TRBJ1-5, with 9 bases identical to TRBD1. The V and J ends lost 2 bases and 3 bases, in that order; junction bases with no gene match: 2. Looked up from germline, CDR1 is KGHSH and CDR2 is LQKENI. This CDR3 comprises 15 residues. Here the CDR3 reads CASSPGTGNNQPQHF. CDR3 nucleotides: TGTGCCAGCTCACCAGGGACAGGGAACAATCAGCCCCAGCATTTT.

Notes on this clone: The sample contains more than one DNA sequence encoding this CDR3. The chain is built from TRBV30 and TRBJ2-7; TRBD1 matches 10 bases. The germline V gene encodes CDR1 GTSNPN and CDR2 SVGIG (reference sequence). The CDR3 runs 12 residues. The junction had 0 bases not matched to a gene; V was cut back by 5 bases and J by 2 bases. CDR3 sequence: CAWGQGAYEQYF. In nucleotides, the CDR3 is TGTGCCTGGGGACAGGGGGCCTACGAGCAGTACTTC.

The J gene is TRBJ1-2, the V gene TRBV7-2, with D tentatively TRBD1 (5 bases). This CDR3 spans 12 amino acids. Germline CDR1 is SGHTA and CDR2 is FQGNSA. Between the trimmed V and J ends, which lost 5 bases and 5 bases, there was a span of 9 bases. The CDR3 spells CASSERQYGYTF. The DNA for the CDR3 is TGTGCCAGCAGCGAAAGACAGTATGGCTACACCTTC.

The chain is built from TRBV19 and TRBJ2-1; D unclear. Per germline, CDR1 LNHDA and CDR2 SQIVND (reference sequence). Trimming removed 0 bases from V and 3 bases from J, with 12 bases in between. This CDR3 has 16 residues. As DNA, the CDR3 is TGTGCCAGTAGTATAGATCTGGCTGGTGACTACAATGAGCAGTTCTTC. Amino acids: CASSIDLAGDYNEQFF.

This clone was detected only once. This chain joins TRBV6-5 and TRBJ1-1; no definite D call. This CDR3 has 13 residues. Looked up from germline, CDR1 is MNHEY and CDR2 is SVGAGI. V was clipped by 0 bases and J by 1 base, with 3 bases between them. This chain's CDR3 is CASSYSWNTEAFF. The CDR3 nucleotides read TGTGCCAGCAGTTACTCGTGGAACACTGAAGCTTTCTTT.

This chain uses TRBV30 with TRBJ2-5; tentatively, D is TRBD2 (5 bases). CDR1 and CDR2 (germline): GTSNPN, SVGIG (reference sequence). The CDR3 is 12 residues long. Trimming removed 4 bases from V and 5 bases from J, with 11 bases in between. DNA for the CDR3: TGTGCCTGGACCCTACTAGGGGAGACCCAGTACTTC. This codes for CAWTLLGETQYF.

The J gene is TRBJ2-2, the V gene TRBV11-2; tentatively, D is TRBD1 or TRBD2 (5 bases each). This CDR3 spans 18 amino acids. Trimming cost V 1 base and J 3 bases, with 18 bases left between them. The germline gives CDR1 SGHAT, CDR2 FQNNGV. CDR3 loop: CASSLGDRYQADTGELFF. DNA for the CDR3: TGTGCCAGCAGCTTAGGGGACCGCTACCAGGCGGACACCGGGGAGCTGTTTTTT.